The 15 T cell receptor beta chains below were found in one sample sequenced in a study of CD8 T cells in Susac syndrome. Roughly 0.45 to 1 ug RNA was reverse transcribed with random hexamers. TCRdb recomputed calls from the immunoSEQ multiplex PCR reads with MiXCR, one row per CDR3 protein. Of 150,000 to 200,000 distinct CDR3 sequences detected, around 94% appear once; the ten largest clones hold around 0.11%. The material sequenced was CD4+ T cells from PBMCs. The receptors derive from a human donor with Susac syndrome.

V gene TRBV7-2 combines with J gene TRBJ1-1; D is possibly TRBD1 (6 bases). The CDR3 is made up of 14 amino acids. CDR1 is SGHTA and CDR2 is FQGNSA in the germline V gene. V was pared by 4 bases and J by 5 bases, with 14 bases between. CDR3 DNA sequence: TGTGCCAGCAGCTCTACCACAGGGCTGACTGAAGCTTTCTTT. Its protein product is CASSSTTGLTEAFF.

The chain has TRBV7-2 and TRBJ1-1; D remains unclear. Germline values: CDR1 SGHTA, CDR2 FQGNSA. The CDR3 contains 13 residues. Trimming took off 7 bases at V and 1 base at J, with 10 bases between the two ends. The CDR3 DNA reads as TGTGCCAGCAACGAGTGGTGGAACACTGAAGCTTTCTTT. Its protein is CASNEWWNTEAFF.

This clonotype was observed a single time. J is TRBJ2-7 and V is TRBV4-3, with TRBD1 matching 9 bases. Unmatched junction bases numbered 3, after V lost 3 bases and J lost 3 bases. CDR3 length: 14 amino acids. Germline CDR1 reads LGHNA; CDR2 reads YSLEER. CDR3 region: CASSHRTGDYEQYF. CDR3 nucleotide sequence: TGCGCCAGCAGCCATCGGACAGGGGACTACGAGCAGTACTTC.

The rearrangement uses TRBV11-1 and TRBJ1-1; D not resolved. V shed 2 bases and J shed 1 base, with 11 bases lying between them. Germline V gives CDR1 SGHAT, CDR2 FQDESV (reference sequence). The CDR3 loop spans 15 amino acids. The CDR3 DNA follows: TGTGCCAGCAGCTTAAGAGACACCGCGAACACTGAAGCTTTCTTT. It codes for CASSLRDTANTEAFF.

This rearrangement joins TRBV6-2 or TRBV6-3 to TRBJ1-2; no clear D. This CDR3 is 11 amino acids long. Between the trimmed V and J ends, which lost 7 bases and 0 bases, there was a span of 3 bases. Per the germline V gene, CDR1 is MNHEY and CDR2 is SVGEGT. The CDR3 sequence is CASTTNYGYTF. In nucleotides, the CDR3 is TGTGCCAGCACGACTAACTATGGCTACACCTTC.

This rearrangement joins TRBV12-3 or TRBV12-4 to TRBJ2-1; no firm D call. The CDR3 loop spans 14 amino acids. V was clipped by 3 bases and J by 7 bases, with 13 bases between them. The CDR3 sequence: CASSFMVGRNEQFF. CDR3 DNA: TGTGCCAGCAGTTTTATGGTAGGGCGGAATGAGCAGTTCTTC.

The V call is TRBV5-6, the J call TRBJ1-2; D not resolved. Germline V CDR1 and CDR2: SGHDT, YYEEEE. The germline V and J ends were trimmed by 4 bases and 10 bases, with 11 bases remaining between them. The CDR3 extends over 11 amino acids. CDR3 nucleotide sequence: TGTGCCAGCAGCCCGTGGGCCCCCTACACCTTC. Protein: CASSPWAPYTF.

The rearrangement links TRBV30 to TRBJ1-2; D gene ambiguous. This CDR3 has 13 residues. V lost 4 bases, J lost 4 bases, and 13 bases lay in between. The germline CDR1 and CDR2 sequences are GTSNPN and SVGIG (reference sequence). CDR3 coding DNA: TGTGCCTGGAATCCCCAACTGCGCTATGGCTACACCTTC. It specifies CAWNPQLRYGYTF. Drawing the rest from reference TRBV30 and TRBJ1-2, the complete variable domain is SQTIHQWPATLVQPVGSPLSLECTVEGTSNPNLYWYRQAAGRGLQLLFYSVGIGQISSEVPQNLSASRPQDRQFILSSKKLLLSDSGFYLCAWNPQLRYGYTFGSGTRLTVV.

This chain uses TRBV7-2 with TRBJ1-6, with TRBD1 matching 8 bases. The CDR3 contains 13 residues. J was trimmed by 9 bases and V by 2 bases; bases with no gene match: 0. In germline, CDR1 is SGHTA, CDR2 FQGNSA. CDR3 coding DNA: TGTGCCAGCAGCTTAACAGGGGGTTCACCCCTCCACTTT. Translation: CASSLTGGSPLHF.

The chain is built from TRBV20-1 and TRBJ2-3, with 8 nucleotides matching TRBD2. The CDR3 is 15 amino acids. Trimming cost V 5 bases and J 3 bases; bases outside gene matches: 10. Per the germline V gene, CDR1 is DFQATT and CDR2 is SNEGSKA (reference sequence). The CDR3 DNA is TGCAGTGCTCCCCAGCCGGGACTAGGGACAGATACGCAGTATTTT. This codes for CSAPQPGLGTDTQYF.

This sequence joins TRBV5-1 and TRBJ2-3; no clear D. V gave up 0 bases and J gave up 0 bases, with 5 bases separating them. The CDR3 consists of 14 residues. Germline V gene lookup returns CDR1 SGHRS and CDR2 YFSETQ. The CDR3 loop is CASSLALSTDTQYF. The CDR3 region has the DNA TGCGCCAGCAGCTTGGCTCTAAGCACAGATACGCAGTATTTT.

There are a few counts of this clonotype. V usage is TRBV7-2 and J usage is TRBJ1-4; 9 nucleotides agree with TRBD1. The CDR3 is made up of 14 amino acids. Germline CDR1 reads SGHTA; CDR2 reads FQGNSA. Trimming removed 3 bases from V and 7 bases from J; junction bases left unmatched: 3. The CDR3 spells CASSFTGGGEKLFF. The CDR3 DNA reads as TGTGCCAGCAGCTTTACAGGGGGCGGTGAAAAACTGTTTTTT.

This sequence joins TRBV3-1 and TRBJ2-2; no firm D call. Germline V CDR1 and CDR2: LGHDT, YNNKEL (reference sequence). The length of the CDR3 is 12 residues. V was pared by 3 bases and J by 6 bases, with 5 bases between. The CDR3 sequence is CASSQVAGELFF. CDR3 bases: TGTGCCAGCAGCCAGGTTGCCGGGGAGCTGTTTTTT.

This sequence joins TRBV5-1 and TRBJ2-5; D not resolved. The CDR3 runs 13 residues. V dropped 4 bases and J dropped 5 bases, with 12 bases sitting between them. Germline V CDR1 and CDR2: SGHRS, YFSETQ. The CDR3 bases are TGCGCCAGCAGCAACGATGTTATGGAGACCCAGTACTTC. Translation gives CASSNDVMETQYF.

Here the CDR3 DNA reads TGCGCCAGCACGGACTCCACCTACGAGCAGTACTTC. Protein sequence: CASTDSTYEQYF. The chain uses TRBV10-2 and TRBJ2-7; D might be TRBD2 (5 bases). The CDR3 contains 12 residues. V gave up 7 bases and J gave up 2 bases, with 9 bases separating them. The germline CDR1 and CDR2 sequences are WSHSY and SAAADI.